These 23 T cell receptor beta chains share one sample of origin, sequenced in a study of shared clonotypes between healthy human individuals. Using immunoSEQ multiplex PCR, the repertoire was profiled, and TCRdb retains in-frame clones only, with some absent. The sample has 600,000 to 800,000 clones, roughly 72% seen once. Sequencing was done on a sample of memory CD4+ T cells sorted from blood. The subset: CD45RA-negative fraction. The receptors were gathered from a woman in her 30s in good health.

The J gene is TRBJ1-1, the V gene TRBV19, with D tentatively TRBD1 (5 bases). Germline V gives CDR1 LNHDA, CDR2 SQIVND (reference sequence). V was trimmed by 6 bases and J by 4 bases, leaving 12 bases between them. CDR3 length: 13 amino acids. The CDR3 reads CASRRPGLTEAFF. In DNA, the CDR3 is TGTGCCAGTAGACGGCCAGGGCTCACTGAAGCTTTCTTT.

There are a few counts of this clone. J is TRBJ2-2 and V is TRBV7-7; D gene uncertain. The V gene lost 7 bases and the J gene lost 1 base, with 7 bases spanning the gap. The CDR3 consists of 13 residues. The germline V gene encodes CDR1 SSHAT and CDR2 FNYEAQ (reference sequence). The CDR3 sequence is CASTPGNTGELFF. CDR3 sequence (DNA): TGTGCCAGCACCCCGGGGAACACCGGGGAGCTGTTTTTT.

The rearrangement uses TRBV7-6 and TRBJ1-4; 12 bases are shared with TRBD1. J was trimmed by 7 bases and V by 6 bases; bases with no gene match: 6. CDR3 size: 15 residues. Germline CDR1 SGHVS, CDR2 FNYEAQ. The CDR3 coding sequence is TGTGCCAGCAGACGCGGGACAGGGGGCATTGAAAAACTGTTTTTT. Its protein product is CASRRGTGGIEKLFF.

V usage is TRBV4-1 and J usage is TRBJ1-2; 7 nucleotides match TRBD1. CDR3 length: 15 residues. CDR1 and CDR2 (germline): MGHRA, YSYEKL. J gave up 8 bases and V 6 bases, and 15 bases lay outside the gene matches. CDR3 sequence: CASRRPETGERGYTF. CDR3 coding DNA: TGCGCCAGCAGACGACCCGAAACAGGGGAAAGGGGCTACACCTTC.

This clone has a handful of counts. This chain joins TRBV28 and TRBJ1-1; D might be TRBD1 (6 bases). Trimming shortened V by 8 bases and J by 3 bases, and 10 bases separated the two germline ends. This CDR3 comprises 12 residues. The V gene's germline CDR1 is MDHEN and CDR2 SYDVKM. CDR3 loop: CASDDRYTEAFF. In nucleotides, the CDR3 is TGTGCCAGCGACGACAGGTACACTGAAGCTTTCTTT.

CDR3 sequence: CASTSGPGRSEQYF. The CDR3 region has the DNA TGTGCCAGCACCTCCGGGCCAGGCCGTTCCGAGCAGTACTTC. J is TRBJ2-7 and V is TRBV5-3; D unresolved. TRBV5-3 is reported as an ORF; its role is uncertain. The CDR3 consists of 14 residues. The V and J ends lost 8 bases and 6 bases respectively, with 21 bases between them.

V and J are TRBV7-3 and TRBJ1-1; no clear D gene. Germline assignment: CDR1 SGHTA and CDR2 FQGTGA. The CDR3 is 14 amino acids. With 1 base removed from V and 1 base from J, the gap between germline ends came to 7 bases. The CDR3 DNA reads as TGTGCCAGCAGCTTAATGGGGAAGAACACTGAAGCTTTCTTT. This encodes CASSLMGKNTEAFF.

The CDR3 is CSVGARDRGPHEQYF. The CDR3 nucleotides read TGCAGCGTTGGAGCTCGGGACAGGGGACCCCACGAGCAGTACTTC. V gene TRBV29-1 combines with J gene TRBJ2-7, with TRBD1 identical over 10 bases. CDR1 and CDR2 from the germline V gene are SQVTM and ANQGSEA. The CDR3 totals 15 residues. V dropped 4 bases and J dropped 5; count of bases not matched to a gene: 11.

This chain links TRBV7-9 with TRBJ2-5; TRBD2 matches at 10 bases. Trimming removed 5 bases from V and 1 base from J; junction bases left unmatched: 4. The CDR3 is 15 residues long. Germline assignment: CDR1 SEHNR and CDR2 FQNEAQ (reference sequence). The CDR3 reads CASSRLAGPQETQYF. The DNA for the CDR3 is TGTGCCAGCAGCCGACTAGCGGGTCCCCAAGAGACCCAGTACTTC.

This chain links TRBV27 with TRBJ2-1; weak D call: TRBD2 (6 bases). V lost 5 bases to trimming and J lost 2 bases, with 10 bases between them. Germline CDR1 MNHEY, CDR2 SMNVEV (reference sequence). This CDR3 has 14 amino acids. CDR3 coding DNA: TGTGCCAGCAGTCTCGGGAGAACCTACAATGAGCAGTTCTTC. Protein sequence: CASSLGRTYNEQFF.

The chain is built from TRBV6-1 and TRBJ2-1; 13 bases map to TRBD2. Germline trimming cut 6 bases from V and 8 bases from J; bases unmatched to any gene: 7. CDR3 length: 15 residues. CDR1 and CDR2 (germline): MNHNS, SASEGT. CDR3 nucleotide sequence: TGTGCCAGCAGCCAACTAGCGGGAGGGCCCCATGAGCAGTTCTTC. It specifies CASSQLAGGPHEQFF.

The chain has TRBV5-1 and TRBJ2-2; weak D call: TRBD2 (5 bases). Looked up from germline, CDR1 is SGHRS and CDR2 is YFSETQ. V lost 4 bases and J 6 bases, leaving 16 bases between the germline ends. This CDR3 has 15 residues. This CDR3 is CASSRLRDFAGELFF. CDR3 bases: TGCGCCAGCAGCCGTCTCCGGGATTTTGCCGGGGAGCTGTTTTTT.

This rearrangement joins TRBV27 to TRBJ2-1; 7 bases agree with TRBD2. The CDR3 is 15 amino acids. V gave up 4 bases and J gave up 3 bases; unmatched junction bases: 6. Germline CDR1 reads MNHEY; CDR2 reads SMNVEV (reference sequence). The CDR3 nucleotides read TGTGCCAGCAGTTATAGGCTAGCGGTCTACAATGAGCAGTTCTTC. The encoded protein is CASSYRLAVYNEQFF.

This chain links TRBV18 with TRBJ2-3, with 14 positions matching TRBD2. This CDR3 has 17 amino acids. CDR1 and CDR2 from the germline V gene are KGHSH and LQKENI. The V gene end was trimmed by 2 bases and the J gene end by 4 bases; junction bases not matched to a gene: 5. CDR3 in amino acids: CASSPKGTSGRPDTQYF. CDR3 sequence (DNA): TGTGCCAGCTCACCAAAAGGGACTAGCGGGAGACCAGATACGCAGTATTTT.

DNA for the CDR3: TGTGCCAGCAGCCAAGAACCAGGGGGTGGCTACACCTTC. The encoded protein is CASSQEPGGGYTF. The gene calls are TRBV7-9 and TRBJ1-2; 7 nucleotides align to TRBD1. V was pared by 5 bases and J by 7 bases, with 7 bases of the junction left unmatched. Germline CDR1 reads SEHNR; CDR2 reads FQNEAQ (reference sequence). The CDR3 contains 13 residues. Drawing the rest from reference TRBV7-9 and TRBJ1-2, the complete variable domain is DTGVSQNPRHKITKRGQNVTFRCDPISEHNRLYWYRQTLGQGPEFLTYFQNEAQLEKSRLLSDRFSAERPKGSFSTLEIQRTEQGDSAMYLCASSQEPGGGYTFGSGTRLTVV.

The chain has TRBV7-9 and TRBJ2-7, with TRBD2 identical over 10 bases. The length of the CDR3 is 15 residues. V was clipped by 4 bases and J by 2 bases; unmatched bases: 5. Germline-derived CDR1 and CDR2 are SEHNR and FQNEAQ (reference sequence). DNA of the CDR3: TGTGCCAGCAGCTACGGGACTAGCGCACCCTACGAGCAGTACTTC. Translated, it gives CASSYGTSAPYEQYF.

Worth noting for this clone: Other DNA sequences of this sample code for an identical CDR3. This chain connects TRBV7-2 to TRBJ1-5; a possible D gene is TRBD1 (6 bases). The CDR3 totals 16 residues. V was trimmed by 2 bases and J by 4 bases, leaving 15 bases between them. Germline V lookup: CDR1 SGHTA, CDR2 FQGNSA. CDR3 region: CASSLRGGSSNQPQHF. The CDR3 DNA follows: TGTGCCAGCAGCTTAAGGGGGGGGTCGTCAAATCAGCCCCAGCATTTT.

This chain connects TRBV5-4 to TRBJ2-3; D unresolved. Germline CDR1 SGHNT, CDR2 YYREEE (reference sequence). The length of the CDR3 is 15 residues. The V end lost 1 base, the J end lost 5 bases, and 14 bases lay between the germline ends. The CDR3 coding sequence is TGTGCCAGCAGCTTGAGTACCCGCAATAGAGATACGCAGTATTTT. Encoded protein: CASSLSTRNRDTQYF. Using reference TRBV5-4 and TRBJ2-3 for the parts outside the CDR3, the full variable domain is ETGVTQSPTHLIKTRGQQVTLRCSSQSGHNTVSWYQQALGQGPQFIFQYYREEENGRGNFPPRFSGLQFPNYSSELNVNALELDDSALYLCASSLSTRNRDTQYFGPGTRLTVL.

CDR3 protein: CASSAGTNTDTQYF. CDR3 coding DNA: TGTGCCAGCAGCGCTGGGACTAACACAGATACGCAGTATTTT. J is TRBJ2-3 and V is TRBV11-2; TRBD2 agrees at 7 bases. Germline V gene sequence: CDR1 SGHAT, CDR2 FQNNGV. V shed 5 bases and J 2 bases; nucleotides not matched to a gene: 4. CDR3 length equals 14 residues.

Here the CDR3 DNA reads TGTGCCAGCAGTGTGGCGGGCTTCGCTGAAGCTTTCTTT. It is translated as CASSVAGFAEAFF. The V call is TRBV6-1, the J call TRBJ1-1; D is uncertain. V shed 4 bases and J shed 6 bases, with 12 bases lying between them. The CDR3 length is 13 residues. The germline V gene encodes CDR1 MNHNS and CDR2 SASEGT.

Here the CDR3 DNA reads TGTGCCAGCTCACCATTCGGACTAGCGGTACGAAGGGACAATGAGCAGTTCTTC. Amino acid sequence: CASSPFGLAVRRDNEQFF. V and J are TRBV18 and TRBJ2-1, with TRBD2 matching over 10 bases. Germline V gives CDR1 KGHSH, CDR2 LQKENI. The junction had 12 bases not matched to a gene; V was cut back by 2 bases and J by 5 bases. The CDR3 extends over 18 amino acids.

The chain couples TRBV18 to TRBJ2-5; TRBD2 aligns across 9 bases. V shed 3 bases, J shed 3 bases, and the junction held 8 bases outside the gene matches. The CDR3 covers 16 residues. Germline V CDR1 and CDR2: KGHSH, LQKENI. The CDR3 DNA follows: TGTGCCAGCTCACCCGTCACTAGCGGGTTTGAAGAGACCCAGTACTTC. Translation gives CASSPVTSGFEETQYF.

The chain is built from TRBV28 and TRBJ2-2, with 9 bases lining up with TRBD1. The J segment lost 5 bases and the V segment lost 6 bases, leaving 7 bases of the junction unmatched. There are 15 residues in the CDR3. Germline V gives CDR1 MDHEN, CDR2 SYDVKM. Here the CDR3 reads CASSWAGTGTGELFF. As DNA, the CDR3 is TGTGCCAGCAGCTGGGCCGGGACAGGGACCGGGGAGCTGTTTTTT.